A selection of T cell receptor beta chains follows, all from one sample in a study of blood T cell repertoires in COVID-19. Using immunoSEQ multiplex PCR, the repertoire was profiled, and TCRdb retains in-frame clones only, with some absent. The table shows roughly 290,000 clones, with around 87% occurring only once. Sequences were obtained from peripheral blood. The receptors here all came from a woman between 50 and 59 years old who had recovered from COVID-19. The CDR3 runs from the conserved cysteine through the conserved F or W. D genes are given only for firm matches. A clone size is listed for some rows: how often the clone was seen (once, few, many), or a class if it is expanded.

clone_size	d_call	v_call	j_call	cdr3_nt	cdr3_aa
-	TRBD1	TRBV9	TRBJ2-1	TGTGCCAGCAGCGTAGAGGGACAGGTGTACAATGAGCAGTTCTTC	CASSVEGQVYNEQFF
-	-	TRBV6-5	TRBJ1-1	TGTGCCAGCAGCCGGAATCAGGTGCCGAACACTGAAGCTTTCTTT	CASSRNQVPNTEAFF
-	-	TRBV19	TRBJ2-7	TGTGCCAGTAGTATAGGTGCAGGGGTGGCCTACGAGCAGTACTTC	CASSIGAGVAYEQYF
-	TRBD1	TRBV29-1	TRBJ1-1	TGCAGCGCGGACAGGGGCGGAAACACTGAAGCTTTCTTT	CSADRGGNTEAFF
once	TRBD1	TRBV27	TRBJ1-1	TGTGCCAGCAGTTACATGGGACAGTCCCCCGGTGAAGCTTTCTTT	CASSYMGQSPGEAFF
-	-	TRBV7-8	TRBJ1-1	TGTGCCAGCTTTGTCGGACTGGTGCGGAACACTGAAGCTTTCTTT	CASFVGLVRNTEAFF
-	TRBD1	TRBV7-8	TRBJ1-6	TGTGCCAGCAGCTTAGGGGTGCAGGGGGGAACCAATAATTCACCCCTCCACTTT	CASSLGVQGGTNNSPLHF
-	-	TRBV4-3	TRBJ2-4	TGCGCCAGCAGCCAAGAGTTAAATAGGGGTAGGAACATTCAGTACTTC	CASSQELNRGRNIQYF
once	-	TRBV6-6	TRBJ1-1	TGTGCCACCTACTCCACAGGGAACACTGAAGCTTTCTTT	CATYSTGNTEAFF
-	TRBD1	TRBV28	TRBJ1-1	TGTGCCAGCACCAAGGACAGGGGGAATTTGAACACTGAAGCTTTCTTT	CASTKDRGNLNTEAFF
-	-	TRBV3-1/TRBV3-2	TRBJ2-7	TGTGCCAGCAGCCAAGAAGGGGGGGCTAATATCGACGAGCAGTACTTC	CASSQEGGANIDEQYF
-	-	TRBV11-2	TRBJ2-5	TGTGCCAGCAGCTTCTGGAGCGGAGAGACCCAGTACTTC	CASSFWSGETQYF
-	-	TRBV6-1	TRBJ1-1	TGTGCCAGCAGTGAGGTTGGGCCGAACACTGAAGCTTTCTTT	CASSEVGPNTEAFF
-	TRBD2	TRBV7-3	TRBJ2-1	TGTGCCAGCAGCTTACAACTAGCGGGAGGGGGTGAGCAGTTCTTC	CASSLQLAGGGEQFF
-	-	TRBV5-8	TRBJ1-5	TGTGCCAGCAGCCTGGAGGGGCCCCCCTCGGGTATTCAGCCCCAGCATTTT	CASSLEGPPSGIQPQHF
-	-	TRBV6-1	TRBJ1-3	TGTGCCAGCAGTGAACAGGCGAACTCTGGAAACACCATATATTTT	CASSEQANSGNTIYF
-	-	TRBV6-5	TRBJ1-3	TGTGCCAGCAGTTACGAAGGGAGCTCTGGAAACACCATATATTTT	CASSYEGSSGNTIYF
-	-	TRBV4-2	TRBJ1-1	TGTGCCAGCAGCCAAGTCGGGGGGAACACTGAAGCTTTCTTT	CASSQVGGNTEAFF
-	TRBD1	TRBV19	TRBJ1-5	TGTGCCAGTAGGACAGGGAGGCAGCCCCAGCATTTT	CASRTGRQPQHF
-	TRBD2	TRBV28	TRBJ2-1	TGTGCCAGCAGCCCCGGGGGGGGTCAGAACAATGAGCAGTTCTTC	CASSPGGGQNNEQFF
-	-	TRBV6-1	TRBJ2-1	TGTGCCAGCAGTGCCCCAACAAGGGGGAGGGGTGACAATGAGCAGTTCTTC	CASSAPTRGRGDNEQFF
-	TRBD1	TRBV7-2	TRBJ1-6	TGTGCCAGCAGCCCCTCCCCGCCTCGGACAGGCAATAATTCACCCCTCCACTTT	CASSPSPPRTGNNSPLHF
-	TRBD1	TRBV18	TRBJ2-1	TGTGCCAGCTCACCACCGGGACAGGGGGGAGGAGAGCAGTTCTTC	CASSPPGQGGGEQFF
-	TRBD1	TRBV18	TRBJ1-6	TGTGCCAGCTCACCGGGGGACAGGGGGCGCGGGTCACCCCTCCACTTT	CASSPGDRGRGSPLHF
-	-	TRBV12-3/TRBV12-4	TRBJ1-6	TGTGCCAGCAGTTTAGGGCAGACCCTCCACTTT	CASSLGQTLHF
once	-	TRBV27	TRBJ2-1	TGTGCCAGCAGTTTCGGACAGTGGAGAGTGTACAATGAGCAGTTCTTC	CASSFGQWRVYNEQFF
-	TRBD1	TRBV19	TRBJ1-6	TGTGCCAGTATGGCTGGGACAGGAGGATCACCCCTCCACTTT	CASMAGTGGSPLHF
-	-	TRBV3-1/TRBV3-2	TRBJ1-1	TGTGCCAGCAGCCAAAAATTATCCGTTGAAGCTTTCTTT	CASSQKLSVEAFF
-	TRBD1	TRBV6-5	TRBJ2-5	TGTGCCAGCGCCGGGACAGGGGAAGAGACCCAGTACTTC	CASAGTGEETQYF
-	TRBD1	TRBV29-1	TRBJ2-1	TGCAGCGTCGACAGGGTCAATGAGCAGTTCTTC	CSVDRVNEQFF
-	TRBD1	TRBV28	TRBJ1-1	TGTGCCAGCAGTCTGGACAGGGGGTGGATCTCTGAAGCTTTCTTT	CASSLDRGWISEAFF
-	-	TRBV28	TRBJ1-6	TGTGCCAGCAGTACAGGGCTGAAGAATTCACCCCTCCACTTT	CASSTGLKNSPLHF
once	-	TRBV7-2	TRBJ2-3	TGTGCCAGCAGCTTAGAGGGGACTAGCACAGATACGCAGTATTTT	CASSLEGTSTDTQYF
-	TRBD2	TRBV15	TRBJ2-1	TGTGCCACCAGCAGACGGACTAGCGGGGGCCCGGGCAACGAGCAGTTCTTC	CATSRRTSGGPGNEQFF
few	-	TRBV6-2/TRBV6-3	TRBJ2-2	TGTGCCAGCAGTCCGGGGAAGGGGAACACCGGGGAGCTGTTTTTT	CASSPGKGNTGELFF
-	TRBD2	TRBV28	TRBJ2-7	TGTGCCAGCCGGACTAGCGGGGTCGAGCAGTACTTC	CASRTSGVEQYF
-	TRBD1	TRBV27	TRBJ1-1	TGTGCCAGCAGTATAAGACAGGGGGGCATGGTCACTGAAGCTTTCTTT	CASSIRQGGMVTEAFF
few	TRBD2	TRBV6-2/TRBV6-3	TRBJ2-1	TGTGCCAGCAGCCGTCCGGGACTAGAAAACCCCAATGAGCAGTTCTTC	CASSRPGLENPNEQFF
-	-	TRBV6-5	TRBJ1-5	TGTGCCAGCAGTTACTCGATAACAGCTAATCAGCCCCAGCATTTT	CASSYSITANQPQHF
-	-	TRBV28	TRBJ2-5	TGTGCCAGCAGTTTGAGGCTACTTCAAGAGACCCAGTACTTC	CASSLRLLQETQYF
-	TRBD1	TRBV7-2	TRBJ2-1	TGTGCCAGCAGCTTTGGACAGGGGACAGGGAATGAGCAGTTCTTC	CASSFGQGTGNEQFF
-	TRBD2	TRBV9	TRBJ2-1	TGTGCCAGCAGCCTTCGGACTAGCGGGGGCCACAATGAGCAGTTCTTC	CASSLRTSGGHNEQFF
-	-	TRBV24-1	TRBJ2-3	TGTGCCACCAGTGATTGGACAACTAGCACAGATACGCAGTATTTT	CATSDWTTSTDTQYF
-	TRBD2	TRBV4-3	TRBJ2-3	TGCGCCAGCAGCCAAGAAGCTATGGGACTAGTAACCCGCGCAGATACGCAGTATTTT	CASSQEAMGLVTRADTQYF
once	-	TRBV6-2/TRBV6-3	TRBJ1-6	TGTGCCAGCAGTAACTTGGACACCTCACCCCTCCACTTT	CASSNLDTSPLHF
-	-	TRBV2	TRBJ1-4	TGTGCCAGCAATGCAGGTCCTTATGAAAAACTGTTTTTT	CASNAGPYEKLFF
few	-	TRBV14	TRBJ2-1	TGTGCCAGCAGCCAAGTCGGGACAAATGAGCAGTTCTTC	CASSQVGTNEQFF
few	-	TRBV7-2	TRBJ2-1	TGTGCCAGCAGCCATGAGGGTTCCAGCGTCAGCTCCTACAATGAGCAGTTCTTC	CASSHEGSSVSSYNEQFF
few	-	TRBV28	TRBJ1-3	TGTGCCACGGGCAGGAGGGGAAACACCATATATTTT	CATGRRGNTIYF
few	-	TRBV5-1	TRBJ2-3	TGCGCCAGCAGCTCCGGGGCAGATACGCAGTATTTT	CASSSGADTQYF
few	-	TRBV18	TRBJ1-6	TGTGCCAGCTCAGCGGAAGGTAGATCACCCCTCCACTTT	CASSAEGRSPLHF
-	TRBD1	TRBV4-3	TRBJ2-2	TGCGCCAGCAGCCGAACAGGGGGCGGCCCCGGGGAGCTGTTTTTT	CASSRTGGGPGELFF
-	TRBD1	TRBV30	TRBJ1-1	TGTGCCTTGTTGACAGGGGGGAACACTGAAGCTTTCTTT	CALLTGGNTEAFF
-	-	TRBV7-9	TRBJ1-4	TGTGCCAGCAGCCTGGGCAATGAAAAACTGTTTTTT	CASSLGNEKLFF
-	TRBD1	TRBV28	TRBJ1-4	TGTGCCAGCAGTTTTCAGGGGGCCAGAGAAAAACTGTTTTTT	CASSFQGAREKLFF